This T cell receptor beta chain was recorded in a study of Graves' ophthalmopathy and Graves' hyperthyroidism. The CDR3 contains 14 residues. CDR1 is SNHLY, CDR2 FYNNEI, per germline. Trimming removed 6 bases at V and 4 bases at J, with 15 bases between. This clonotype was recorded many times. Its specificity is not known. TCR beta CDR3 amplification used RNA transcripts. HTBI primers were used in a first-round RT-PCR, which preceded a second-round multiplex PCR. TCRdb independently ran MiXCR on the multiplex PCR reads; one entry per CDR3 protein. The sample has 300,000 to 400,000 distinct CDR3 sequences; about a sixth are singletons. The study excluded patients with other autoimmune diseases, uncontrolled infections, pregnancy or lactation. General study points: Most thyroid clonotypes with frequency above 0.001 were detected in blood too.

The sample taken for sequencing was peripheral blood. The chain employs TRBV2 and TRBJ2-5; D uncertain. This TCR was recovered from an adult man with Graves' ophthalmopathy. The CDR3 coding sequence is TGTGCCAGCAGACAAAGGTCAAATTCAGAGACCCAGTACTTC. The encoded protein is CASRQRSNSETQYF.